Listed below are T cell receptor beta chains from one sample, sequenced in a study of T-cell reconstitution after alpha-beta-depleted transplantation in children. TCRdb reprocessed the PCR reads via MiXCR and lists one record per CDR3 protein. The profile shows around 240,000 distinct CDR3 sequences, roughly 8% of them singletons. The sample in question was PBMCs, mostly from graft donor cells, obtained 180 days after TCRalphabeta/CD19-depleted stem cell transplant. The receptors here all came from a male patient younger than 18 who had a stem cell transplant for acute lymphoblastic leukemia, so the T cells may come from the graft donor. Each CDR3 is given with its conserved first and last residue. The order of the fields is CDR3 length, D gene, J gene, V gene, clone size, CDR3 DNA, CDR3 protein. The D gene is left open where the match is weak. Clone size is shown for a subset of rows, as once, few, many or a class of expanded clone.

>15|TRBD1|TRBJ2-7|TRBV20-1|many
TGCAGTGCTCGCCGTACTGACAGGGGGCGGGGGGAGCAGTACTTC
CSARRTDRGRGEQYF
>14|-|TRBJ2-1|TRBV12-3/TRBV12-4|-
TGTGCCAGCAGTTTAAAACGGCCCTACAATGAGCAGTTCTTC
CASSLKRPYNEQFF
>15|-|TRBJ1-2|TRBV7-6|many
TGTGCCAGCAGCTTAGGCCCCACACGGAACTATGGCTACACCTTC
CASSLGPTRNYGYTF
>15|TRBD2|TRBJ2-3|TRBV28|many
TGTGCCAGCAGTCCTGGACTAGCCGAGACAGATACGCAGTATTTT
CASSPGLAETDTQYF
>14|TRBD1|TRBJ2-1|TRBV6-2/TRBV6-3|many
TGTGCCAGCAACGGACAGGGGGACTACAATGAGCAGTTCTTC
CASNGQGDYNEQFF
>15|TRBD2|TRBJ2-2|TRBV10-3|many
TGTGCCATCACCGGGACTAGCGGGGGAAACGGGGAGCTGTTTTTT
CAITGTSGGNGELFF
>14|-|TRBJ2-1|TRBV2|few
TGTGCCAGCCTTTGGCCGGGGTCCTACAATGAGCAGTTCTTC
CASLWPGSYNEQFF
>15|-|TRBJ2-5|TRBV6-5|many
TGTGCCAGCAGTTACTGGGGACTCCCTCAAGAGACCCAGTACTTC
CASSYWGLPQETQYF
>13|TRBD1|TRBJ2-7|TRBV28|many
TGTGCCAGCAGTTTGACAGGGACCCACGAGCAGTACTTC
CASSLTGTHEQYF
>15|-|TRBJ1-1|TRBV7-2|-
TGTGCCAGCAGCTTTGTGGCGACAGGGAACACTGAAGCTTTCTTT
CASSFVATGNTEAFF
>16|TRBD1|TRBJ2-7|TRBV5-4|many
TGTGCCAGCAGCGCGGGACAGGGGACGGATAAATACGAGCAGTACTTC
CASSAGQGTDKYEQYF
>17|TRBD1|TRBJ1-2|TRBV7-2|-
TGTGCCAGCAGCGACCCTACCGGGACAGGAGGGAGTAATGGCTACACCTTC
CASSDPTGTGGSNGYTF
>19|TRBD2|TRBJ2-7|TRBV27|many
TGTGCCAGCAGTTTAAAGGGCGGGACTAGCGGGAGTTCGTCCTACGAGCAGTACTTC
CASSLKGGTSGSSSYEQYF
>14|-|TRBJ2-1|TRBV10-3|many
TGTGCCATCAGTTATTGGTGGGATGGCAATGAGCAGTTCTTC
CAISYWWDGNEQFF
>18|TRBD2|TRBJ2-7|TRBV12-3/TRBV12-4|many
TGTGCCAGCAGTCCCCAAATGCGTAGGACTAGCGGGAAATACGAGCAGTACTTC
CASSPQMRRTSGKYEQYF
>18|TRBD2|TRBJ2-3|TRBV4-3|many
TGCGCCAGCAGCCAAGAAACGTCCGGACTAGACCTTACAGATACGCAGTATTTT
CASSQETSGLDLTDTQYF
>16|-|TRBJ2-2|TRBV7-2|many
TGTGCCAGCAGCTTTCGACAGGTTCTTAACACCGGGGAGCTGTTTTTT
CASSFRQVLNTGELFF
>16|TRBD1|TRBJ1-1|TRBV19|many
TGTGCCAGTGGGGACCGGGACAGGCAACAGGACACTGAAGCTTTCTTT
CASGDRDRQQDTEAFF
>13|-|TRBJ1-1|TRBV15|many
TGTGCCACCAGCAGCTACAGGGCCACTGAAGCTTTCTTT
CATSSYRATEAFF
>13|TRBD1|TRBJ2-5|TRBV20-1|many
TGCAGTGCCTTACAGGGGCCGCAAGAGACCCAGTACTTC
CSALQGPQETQYF
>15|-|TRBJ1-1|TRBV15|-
TGTGCCACCAGCAGAGTGGATGTTATGAACACTGAAGCTTTCTTT
CATSRVDVMNTEAFF
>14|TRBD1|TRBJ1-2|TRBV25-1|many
TGTGCCAGCAGTGCGGGACAGGGGTACTATGGCTACACCTTC
CASSAGQGYYGYTF